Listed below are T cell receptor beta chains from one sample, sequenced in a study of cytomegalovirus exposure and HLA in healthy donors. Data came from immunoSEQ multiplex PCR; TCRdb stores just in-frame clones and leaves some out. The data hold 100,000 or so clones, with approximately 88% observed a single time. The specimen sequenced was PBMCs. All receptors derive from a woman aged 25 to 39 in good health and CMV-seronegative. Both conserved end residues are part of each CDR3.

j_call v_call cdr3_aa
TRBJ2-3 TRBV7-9 CASSPPGGGSTDTQYF
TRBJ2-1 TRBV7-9 CASSLRTPTGEGSQFF
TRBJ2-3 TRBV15 CATSRGGGYTQYF
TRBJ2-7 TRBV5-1 CASSTGQAYNYEQYF
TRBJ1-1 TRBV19 CASSYLLSANTEAFF
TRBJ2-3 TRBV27 CASSPFALAAGTDTQYF
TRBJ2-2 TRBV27 CASSSILLAGWENTGELFF
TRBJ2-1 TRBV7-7 CASSSHRQSNEQFF
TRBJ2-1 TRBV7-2 CASSKRVGPYNEQFF
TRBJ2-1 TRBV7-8 CASSTTGANEQFF
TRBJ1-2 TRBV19 CASSRGDGYGSTF
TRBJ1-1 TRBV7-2 CASSLGGFSTEAFF
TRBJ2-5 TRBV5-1 CASSLPQREAAETQYF
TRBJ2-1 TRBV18 CASSPPGGSSYNEQFF
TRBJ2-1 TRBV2 CASKSQLVGNNEQFF
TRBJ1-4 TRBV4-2 CASSQDGQSNEKLFF
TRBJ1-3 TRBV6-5 CASRAGDSGNTIYF
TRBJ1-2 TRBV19 CASSIGPGKSTF
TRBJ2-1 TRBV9 CASSVGPRAGDNEQFF
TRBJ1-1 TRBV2 CARRRGSTEAFF
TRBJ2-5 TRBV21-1 CASTSRRSGYF
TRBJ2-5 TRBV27 CASSLPRVRGGWKTQYF
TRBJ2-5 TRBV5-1 CASQGQGGQETQYF
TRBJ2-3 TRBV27 CASSRPGLASADTQYF
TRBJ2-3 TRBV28 CASSLSRSRGDTQYF
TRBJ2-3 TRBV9 CASSPYGGADTQYF
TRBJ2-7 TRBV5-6 CASSPGTGGGEQYF
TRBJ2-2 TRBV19 CASSVDRGRVAGELFF
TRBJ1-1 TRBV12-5 CASVLGANTEAFF
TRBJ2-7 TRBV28 CASSLIERIYEQYF
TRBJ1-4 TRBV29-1 CSVGTGGHEKLFF
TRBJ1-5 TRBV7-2 CASSPGASQPQHF
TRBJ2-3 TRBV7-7 CASSPGASSGSDTQYF
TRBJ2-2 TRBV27 CASRADRGRANTGELFF
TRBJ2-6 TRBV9 CASSDHSSGANVLTF
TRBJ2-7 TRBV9 CASSVGTGGLISYEQYF
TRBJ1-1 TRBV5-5 CASMGTGVMNTEAFF
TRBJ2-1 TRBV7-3 CASSLDDRDTYNEQFF
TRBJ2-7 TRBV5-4 CASSSEGDEQYF
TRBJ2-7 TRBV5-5 CASGRGVGGAYEQYF
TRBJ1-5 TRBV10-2 CARPQGANQPQHF
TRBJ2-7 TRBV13 CASSLGGVLYEQYF
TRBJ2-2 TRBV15 CATSRVPGQGRAGELFF
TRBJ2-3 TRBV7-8 CASSPTRADTQYF